This T cell receptor beta chain was observed in a study of glioma-infiltrating T cells. This clonotype was detected ten times or more. Antigen unknown. The study, taken as a whole, reports: Above-expected tissue-blood divergence occurred in all gliomas, most in low-grade ones. Only very few CDR3 sequences appeared in both tissue and blood.

With 3 bases removed from V and 6 bases from J, the gap between germline ends came to 13 bases. The CDR3 sequence is 13 residues long. Germline V gene data show CDR1 as SQVTM and CDR2 as ANQGSEA. Amplification of TCR alpha and beta CDR3 regions from RNA used iRepertoire nested multiplex PCR. Tissue mRNA or PBMC total RNA, roughly 100-400 ng, went into one-step reverse transcription and amplification. TCRdb re-derived calls from the multiplex PCR reads in MiXCR, one entry per CDR3 protein. The sample has about 93,000 distinct CDR3 sequences; roughly 39% are singletons. Material: glioma tissue, nonneoplastic brain tissue, or PBMCs (not recorded which). V and J are TRBV29-1 and TRBJ2-3; D is undetermined. This TCR came from a human donor with low-grade glioma or glioblastoma, undergoing nonglioma brain surgery, or in good health (not recorded which). In DNA form, the CDR3 reads TGCAGCGTTGAGAGAAACTTTGGGGATACGCAGTATTTT. It is translated as CSVERNFGDTQYF.